Below, 18 T cell receptor beta chains from the same sample are listed, as sequenced in a study of CD8 T cells in ankylosing spondylitis. TCRdb re-analysed the 5' RACE reads in MiXCR, keeping a single row per CDR3 protein. The table lists approximately 250,000 distinct CDR3 sequences, under 12% of them singletons. What was sequenced was blood, either unsorted or a sorted T cell fraction (not recorded which). The receptor source for this set is a male donor with ankylosing spondylitis or in good health (not recorded which).

V gene TRBV20-1 combines with J gene TRBJ1-3; TRBD1 matches at 8 bases. Per the germline V gene, CDR1 is DFQATT and CDR2 is SNEGSKA (reference sequence). The CDR3 extends over 15 amino acids. Trimming cost V 2 bases and J 3 bases; bases outside gene matches: 6. This CDR3 reads CSARRGTGGGNTIYF. The CDR3 coding sequence is TGCAGTGCTAGACGGGGTACAGGGGGTGGAAACACCATATATTTT.

The V gene is TRBV4-2, the J gene TRBJ2-3; unclear D gene. This CDR3 is 15 amino acids long. Germline loops: CDR1 LGHNA, CDR2 YNFKEQ. Trimming removed 0 bases at V and 4 bases at J, with 11 bases between. The CDR3 protein is CASSQDLLAADTQYF. CDR3 DNA sequence: TGTGCCAGCAGCCAAGATCTGTTAGCAGCAGATACGCAGTATTTT.

This clonotype was detected ten times or more. V usage is TRBV20-1 and J usage is TRBJ2-1; 9 bases align to TRBD2. V dropped 4 bases and J dropped 5; count of bases not matched to a gene: 9. Germline V gene data show CDR1 as DFQATT and CDR2 as SNEGSKA (reference sequence). This CDR3 comprises 15 residues. The chain's CDR3 is CSANPAGGSNNEQFF. DNA for the CDR3: TGCAGTGCTAACCCAGCGGGAGGCTCGAACAATGAGCAGTTCTTC.

The genes are TRBV20-1 and TRBJ1-2; 7 nucleotides agree with TRBD1. CDR1 is DFQATT, CDR2 SNEGSKA, per germline (reference sequence). V shed 4 bases and J 4 bases; nucleotides not matched to a gene: 15. This CDR3 contains 16 residues. CDR3 DNA: TGCAGTGCTAAAAAAGGGACAGCCCTCCGAGGCTATGGCTACACCTTC. Translating gives CSAKKGTALRGYGYTF.

This clonotype has a count of ten or more. The rearrangement joins TRBV3-1 to TRBJ2-5; D could derive from TRBD1 or TRBD2 (5 bases each). Germline CDR1 LGHDT, CDR2 YNNKEL (reference sequence). This CDR3 comprises 13 residues. V was trimmed by 3 bases and J by 2 bases, leaving 7 bases between them. The CDR3 reads CASSHGAQETQYF. The DNA for the CDR3 is TGTGCCAGCAGCCACGGGGCACAAGAGACCCAGTACTTC.

This clonotype was counted many times. The chain is built from TRBV14 and TRBJ1-1, with a weak D call TRBD1 (5 bases). Trimming removed 4 bases at V and 1 base at J, with 10 bases between. The CDR3 spans 14 residues. The germline V gene has CDR1 SGHDN and CDR2 FVKESK. The CDR3 DNA follows: TGTGCCAGCAGCCCCAGGGTATCGAACACTGAAGCTTTCTTT. Translation gives CASSPRVSNTEAFF.

This clonotype was counted many times. The chain joins TRBV20-1 to TRBJ1-5, with D perhaps matching TRBD1 (6 bases). The germline CDR1 and CDR2 sequences are DFQATT and SNEGSKA (reference sequence). V lost 6 bases, J lost 1 base, and 16 bases lay in between. CDR3 length equals 15 residues. The CDR3, as DNA: TGCAGTGCCCAGGGAGGGGGAAGCAGCAATCAGCCCCAGCATTTT. It yields the protein CSAQGGGSSNQPQHF.

This clonotype has more than one count but fewer than ten. This sequence may be a read error, since a much larger clone differs from it by one base. J is TRBJ1-5 and V is TRBV21-1; the table names TRBD1, a call not compared with the DNA. TRBV21-1 corresponds to a pseudogene. This CDR3 is built from 16 residues. DNA for the CDR3: TGTGTCAGCAGCGCACCGGGACAGGGAGACATTCAGCCCCAGCATTTT. This codes for CVSSAPGQGDIQPQHF.

This clonotype was recorded many times. The CDR3 reads CASSEESDRVYGYTF. The CDR3 DNA follows: TGTGCCAGCAGTGAAGAGTCGGACAGGGTCTATGGCTACACCTTC. This rearrangement joins TRBV6-1 to TRBJ1-2; 8 nucleotides agree with TRBD1. CDR1 is MNHNS, CDR2 SASEGT, per germline. V dropped 1 base and J dropped 4; count of bases not matched to a gene: 5. The CDR3 spans 15 residues.

For this clonotype: A much larger clone lies one base from this, so it may be a read error. This sequence joins TRBV11-2 and TRBJ2-1; 9 bases line up with TRBD2. Germline values: CDR1 SGHAT, CDR2 FQNNGV. The CDR3 is made up of 16 amino acids. Trimming at V came to 5 bases and at J to 3 bases, leaving 8 bases not matched to a gene. The CDR3 loop is CASSLRAGGGYNEQFF. In DNA, the CDR3 is TGTGCCAGCAGCCTTAGGGCGGGAGGGGGCTACAATGAGCAGTTCTTC.

This clonotype was seen more than once but under ten times. The V gene is TRBV30, the J gene TRBJ2-3, with D maybe TRBD2 (5 bases). CDR1 is GTSNPN and CDR2 is SVGIG in the germline V gene (reference sequence). This CDR3 spans 15 amino acids. V lost 0 bases and J 2 bases, leaving 12 bases between the germline ends. Here the CDR3 DNA reads TGTGCCTGGAGTGTACTCGGGGTTTTCACAGATACGCAGTATTTT. Protein: CAWSVLGVFTDTQYF.

The genes are TRBV10-2 and TRBJ2-1, with 8 bases aligning to TRBD2. CDR1 and CDR2 (germline): WSHSY, SAAADI. Trimming at V came to 5 bases and at J to 3 bases, leaving 6 bases not matched to a gene. There are 15 residues in the CDR3. CDR3 residues: CASSPSGGLYNEQFF. Here the CDR3 DNA reads TGCGCCAGCAGTCCCAGCGGGGGCCTCTACAATGAGCAGTTCTTC.

J is TRBJ1-5 and V is TRBV18; D unclear. This CDR3 spans 14 amino acids. Trimming shortened V by 3 bases and J by 2 bases, and 8 bases separated the two germline ends. Germline CDR1 and CDR2: KGHSH and LQKENI. The CDR3 DNA reads as TGTGCCAGCTCACCTTCTGTAGGCAATCAGCCCCAGCATTTT. This gives the protein CASSPSVGNQPQHF.

This clonotype was detected a few times. No conserved phenylalanine or tryptophan ends this CDR3, so it is likely a read error. It is unclear where the CDR3 begins or ends on the DNA, so no DNA is shown, and the CDR3 is as TCRdb lists it. The chain recombines TRBV7-9 with TRBJ2-5; the table's D call, TRBD1, was not checked against the DNA. A total of 12 residues make up the CDR3, ends included. CDR1 is SEHNR, CDR2 FQNEAQ, per germline (reference sequence). The CDR3 spells CASSLGGGQSWM.

The table lists this clonotype with many counts. V usage is TRBV20-1 and J usage is TRBJ1-5; 9 bases match TRBD1. Looked up from germline, CDR1 is DFQATT and CDR2 is SNEGSKA (reference sequence). V was clipped by 2 bases and J by 3 bases; unmatched bases: 2. The CDR3 covers 14 residues. The CDR3 nucleotides are TGCAGTGCTAGAAGGACAGGGGACAATCAGCCCCAGCATTTT. It is translated as CSARRTGDNQPQHF.

This clonotype has a count of ten or more. The CDR3 here is CASSPDGVGMDEQFF. In nucleotides, the CDR3 is TGCGCCAGCAGCCCGGACGGGGTGGGAATGGATGAGCAGTTCTTC. The rearrangement links TRBV5-1 to TRBJ2-1; perhaps TRBD2 as D (5 bases). CDR1 and CDR2 from the germline V gene are SGHRS and YFSETQ. Deletions cut 4 bases from V and 8 bases from J, with 19 bases between. CDR3 size: 15 residues.

The table lists this clonotype with many counts. The J gene is TRBJ2-7, the V gene TRBV5-1; D unclear. The CDR3 is 12 amino acids. The V end lost 3 bases, the J end lost 5 bases, and 9 bases lay between the germline ends. CDR1 is SGHRS, CDR2 YFSETQ, per germline. The CDR3 DNA follows: TGCGCCAGCAGCTACTCAAGGAACGAGCAGTACTTC. Translating gives CASSYSRNEQYF.

This clonotype was counted many times. V usage is TRBV7-9 and J usage is TRBJ2-1; D may correspond to TRBD1 or TRBD2 (5 bases each). The CDR3 is 14 residues long. Trimming shortened V by 4 bases and J by 8 bases, and 15 bases separated the two germline ends. Germline V gene sequence: CDR1 SEHNR, CDR2 FQNEAQ (reference sequence). Written as DNA, the CDR3 is TGTGCCAGCAGCTGGGACGCTTACGGGTATGAGCAGTTCTTC. Translating it yields CASSWDAYGYEQFF.